This is a list of T cell receptor beta chains from one sample in a study of blood T cell repertoires in COVID-19. Data came from immunoSEQ multiplex PCR; TCRdb stores just in-frame clones and leaves some out. In the table there are about 110,000 clones, around 80% of which are singletons. The specimen was peripheral blood. These receptors came from a man in his 70s with active or convalescent COVID-19. CDR3s include the opening cysteine and the closing phenylalanine or tryptophan. D genes are given only for firm matches. A row's size may be missing; if present it is once, few, many or a size class.

clone_size cdr3_length d_call j_call v_call cdr3_nt cdr3_aa
NA 15 TRBD1 TRBJ2-3 TRBV5-1 TGCGCCAGCAGCCAAGGGGACAGGACCACAGATACGCAGTATTTT CASSQGDRTTDTQYF
NA 12 NA TRBJ1-2 TRBV5-1 TGCGCCAGCAGCGATCAGTATGATGGCTACACCTTC CASSDQYDGYTF
NA 15 NA TRBJ1-2 TRBV7-9 TGTGCCAGCAGCTTAGACAGGGCAGGCACATATGGCTACACCTTC CASSLDRAGTYGYTF
NA 15 NA TRBJ2-5 TRBV23-1 TGCGCCAGCAGTCAATCACAGGACACCGGAGAGACCCAGTACTTC CASSQSQDTGETQYF
many 15 TRBD1 TRBJ1-2 TRBV2 TGTGCCACTCAGTTTGGGCAGGGGGCTGTTCATGGCTACACCTTC CATQFGQGAVHGYTF
NA 12 NA TRBJ2-7 TRBV3-1/TRBV3-2 TGTGCCAGCAGCCAAGCGGTTGGAGCGCAGTACTTC CASSQAVGAQYF
few 15 TRBD1 TRBJ1-1 TRBV28 TGTGCCAGCAGTTCCCCCGGGACAGCAGTCACTGAAGCTTTCTTT CASSSPGTAVTEAFF
NA 17 NA TRBJ1-4 TRBV5-5 TGTGCCAGCAGCTTATCCCCCCGGGGAGGCGCTAATGAAAAACTGTTTTTT CASSLSPRGGANEKLFF
NA 15 TRBD1 TRBJ2-1 TRBV5-1 TGCGCCAGCAGCATAACCGGGACAGGGGAAAATGAGCAGTTCTTC CASSITGTGENEQFF
NA 15 TRBD1 TRBJ2-7 TRBV6-2/TRBV6-3 TGTGCCAGCAGTTACTACGGGGGGACAGGGTACGAGCAGTACTTC CASSYYGGTGYEQYF
NA 14 TRBD1 TRBJ1-2 TRBV11-2 TGTGCCAGCAGCCCCCGGGACAGAGTCTATGGCTACACCTTC CASSPRDRVYGYTF
NA 16 NA TRBJ2-1 TRBV5-1 TGCGCCAGCAGCCCACCTACTATTAAGACCTACAATGAGCAGTTCTTC CASSPPTIKTYNEQFF
NA 17 NA TRBJ1-6 TRBV27 TGTGCCAGCAGTTCATTAGTACCACAGATCTATAATTCACCCCTCCACTTT CASSSLVPQIYNSPLHF